This T cell receptor beta chain was found in a study of human T cells and chemical hapten exposure. Using its own MiXCR run on the RACE reads, TCRdb lists one record per CDR3 protein. The data hold 35,000 to 45,000 distinct CDR3 sequences, with about 9.8% observed a single time. The CDR3 consists of 13 residues. CDR1 DFQATT and CDR2 SNEGSKA come from the germline V gene (reference sequence). V gave up 1 base and J gave up 3 bases, with 10 bases separating them. Overall study findings and caveats: With alopecia, donors may have immune responses unlike healthy people's. Those TCRs sitting above 1 in 1000 frequency stayed the same with DPC sensitization.

Time point: patch test 2, 6 weeks after DPC sensitization. The treatment: therapeutic diphenylcyclopropenone sensitization with weekly scalp DPC. Sample donors consisted of patients with alopecia, aged 18 to 70 years, who were suitable for DPC. The total RNA was obtained from whole blood that was not fractionated. With respect to this clonotype: No antigen is known for it.

This TCR derives from a woman aged 40 to 50 with alopecia areata. Some clones in this sample may be carry-over from other donors' samples. The source was whole blood, collected in connection with sensitization to the hapten diphenylcyclopropenone (DPC). This chain links TRBV20-1 with TRBJ2-7, with a possible D match to TRBD1 (5 bases). DNA of the CDR3: TGCAGTGCTAGAGGGCAGGGCGACTACGAGCAGTACTTC. Residues: CSARGQGDYEQYF.